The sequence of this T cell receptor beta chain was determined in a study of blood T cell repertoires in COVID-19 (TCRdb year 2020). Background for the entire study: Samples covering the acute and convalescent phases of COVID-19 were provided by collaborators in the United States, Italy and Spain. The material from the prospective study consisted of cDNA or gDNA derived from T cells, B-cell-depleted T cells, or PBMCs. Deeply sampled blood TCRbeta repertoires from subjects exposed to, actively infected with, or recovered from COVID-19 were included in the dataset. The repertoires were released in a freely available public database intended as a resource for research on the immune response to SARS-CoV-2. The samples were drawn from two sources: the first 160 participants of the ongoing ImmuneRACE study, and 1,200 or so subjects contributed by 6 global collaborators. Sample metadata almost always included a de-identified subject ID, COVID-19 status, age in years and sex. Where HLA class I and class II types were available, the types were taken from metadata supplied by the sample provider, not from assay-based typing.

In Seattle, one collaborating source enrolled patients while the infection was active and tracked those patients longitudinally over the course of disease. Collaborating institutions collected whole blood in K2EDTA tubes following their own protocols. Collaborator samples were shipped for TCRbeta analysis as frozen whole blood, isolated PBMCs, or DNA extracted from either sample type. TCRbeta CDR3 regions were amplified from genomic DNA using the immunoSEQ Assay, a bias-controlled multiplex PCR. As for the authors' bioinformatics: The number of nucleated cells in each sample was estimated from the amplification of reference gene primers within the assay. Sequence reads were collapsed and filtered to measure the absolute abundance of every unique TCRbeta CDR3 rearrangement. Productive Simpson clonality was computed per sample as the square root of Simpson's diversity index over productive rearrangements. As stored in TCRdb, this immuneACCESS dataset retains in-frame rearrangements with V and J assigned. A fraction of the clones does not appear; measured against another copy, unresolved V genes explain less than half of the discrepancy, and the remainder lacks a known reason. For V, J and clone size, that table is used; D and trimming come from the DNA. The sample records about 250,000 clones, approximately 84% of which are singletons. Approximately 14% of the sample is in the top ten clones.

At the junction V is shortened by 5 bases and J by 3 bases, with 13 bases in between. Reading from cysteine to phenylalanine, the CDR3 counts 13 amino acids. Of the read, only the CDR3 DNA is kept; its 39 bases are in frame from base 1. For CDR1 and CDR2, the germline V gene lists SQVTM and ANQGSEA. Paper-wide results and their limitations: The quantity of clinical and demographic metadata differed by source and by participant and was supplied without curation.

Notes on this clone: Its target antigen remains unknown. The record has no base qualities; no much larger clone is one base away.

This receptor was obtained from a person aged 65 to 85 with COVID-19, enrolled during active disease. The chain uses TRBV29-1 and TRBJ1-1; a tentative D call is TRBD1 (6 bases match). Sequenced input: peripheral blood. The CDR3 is CSVLRAGDTEAFF. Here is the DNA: TGCAGCGTTCTCAGGGCAGGGGACACTGAAGCTTTCTTT.